This T cell receptor (beta chain) was obtained from a study of T cells in Graves' hyperthyroidism and ophthalmopathy. What was amplified from RNA transcripts were TCR beta CDR3 regions. An initial round of RT-PCR targeting the TCR CDR3 relied on the HTBI primer set. TCRdb re-derived calls from the multiplex PCR reads in MiXCR, one entry per CDR3 protein. The repertoire holds approximately 380,000 distinct CDR3 sequences, with about a fifth as singletons. Newly diagnosed hyperthyroidism, duration under 2 months, in patients aged 18 to 65. The PBMCs studied were ones that came from around 10 ml fresh peripheral blood. This clonotype was counted a few times. V was pared by 2 bases and J by 8 bases, with 9 bases between. CDR1 is MNHEY and CDR2 is SVGAGI in the germline V gene. This CDR3 comprises 12 residues.

The TCR originated in a woman in her late teens or twenties with Graves' hyperthyroidism. The sequencing input was blood. The J gene is TRBJ1-2, the V gene TRBV6-5, with D tentatively TRBD1 (6 bases). This chain's CDR3 is CASSYLGGGYTF. The DNA for the CDR3 is TGTGCCAGCAGTTACCTAGGGGGAGGCTACACCTTC.